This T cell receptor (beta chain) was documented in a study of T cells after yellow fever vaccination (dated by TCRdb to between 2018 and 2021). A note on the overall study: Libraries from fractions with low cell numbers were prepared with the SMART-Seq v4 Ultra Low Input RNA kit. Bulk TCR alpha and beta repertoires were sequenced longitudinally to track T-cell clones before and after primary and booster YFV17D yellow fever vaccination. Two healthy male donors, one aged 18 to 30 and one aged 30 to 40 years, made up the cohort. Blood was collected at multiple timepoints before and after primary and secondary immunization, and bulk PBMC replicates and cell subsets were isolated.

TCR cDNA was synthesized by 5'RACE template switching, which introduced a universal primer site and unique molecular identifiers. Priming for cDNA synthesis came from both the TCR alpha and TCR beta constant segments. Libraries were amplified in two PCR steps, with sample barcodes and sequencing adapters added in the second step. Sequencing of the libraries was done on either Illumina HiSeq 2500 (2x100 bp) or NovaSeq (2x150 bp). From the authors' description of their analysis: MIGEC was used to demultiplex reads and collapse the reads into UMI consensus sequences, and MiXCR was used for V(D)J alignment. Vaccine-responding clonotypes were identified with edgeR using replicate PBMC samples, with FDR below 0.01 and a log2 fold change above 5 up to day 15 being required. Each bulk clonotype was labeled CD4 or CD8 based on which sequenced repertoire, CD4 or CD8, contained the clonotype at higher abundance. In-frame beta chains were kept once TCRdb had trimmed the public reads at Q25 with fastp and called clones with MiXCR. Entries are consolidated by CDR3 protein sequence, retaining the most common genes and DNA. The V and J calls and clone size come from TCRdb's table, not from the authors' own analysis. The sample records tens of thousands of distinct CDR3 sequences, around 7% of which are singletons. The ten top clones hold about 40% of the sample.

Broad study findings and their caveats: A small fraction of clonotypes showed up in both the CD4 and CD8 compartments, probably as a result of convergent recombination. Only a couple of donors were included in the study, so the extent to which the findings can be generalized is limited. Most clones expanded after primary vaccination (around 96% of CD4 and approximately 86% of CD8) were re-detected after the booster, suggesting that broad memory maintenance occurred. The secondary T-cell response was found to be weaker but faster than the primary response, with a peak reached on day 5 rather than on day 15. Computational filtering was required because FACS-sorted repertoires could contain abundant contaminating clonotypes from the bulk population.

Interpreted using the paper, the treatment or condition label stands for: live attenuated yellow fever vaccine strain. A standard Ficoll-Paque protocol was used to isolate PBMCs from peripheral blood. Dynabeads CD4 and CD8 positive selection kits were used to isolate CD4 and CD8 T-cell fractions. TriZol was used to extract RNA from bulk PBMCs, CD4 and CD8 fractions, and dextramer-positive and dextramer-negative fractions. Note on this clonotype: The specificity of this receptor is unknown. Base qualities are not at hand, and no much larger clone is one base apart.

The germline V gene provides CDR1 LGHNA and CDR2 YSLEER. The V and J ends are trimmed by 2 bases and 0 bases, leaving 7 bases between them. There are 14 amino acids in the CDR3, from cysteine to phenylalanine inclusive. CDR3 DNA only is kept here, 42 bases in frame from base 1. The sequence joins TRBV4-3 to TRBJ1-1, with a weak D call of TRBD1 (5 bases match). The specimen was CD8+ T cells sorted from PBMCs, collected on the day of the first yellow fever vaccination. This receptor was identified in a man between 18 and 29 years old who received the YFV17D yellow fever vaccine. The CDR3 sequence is CASSQQGMNTEAFF. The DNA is TGCGCCAGCAGCCAACAGGGAATGAACACTGAAGCTTTCTTT.